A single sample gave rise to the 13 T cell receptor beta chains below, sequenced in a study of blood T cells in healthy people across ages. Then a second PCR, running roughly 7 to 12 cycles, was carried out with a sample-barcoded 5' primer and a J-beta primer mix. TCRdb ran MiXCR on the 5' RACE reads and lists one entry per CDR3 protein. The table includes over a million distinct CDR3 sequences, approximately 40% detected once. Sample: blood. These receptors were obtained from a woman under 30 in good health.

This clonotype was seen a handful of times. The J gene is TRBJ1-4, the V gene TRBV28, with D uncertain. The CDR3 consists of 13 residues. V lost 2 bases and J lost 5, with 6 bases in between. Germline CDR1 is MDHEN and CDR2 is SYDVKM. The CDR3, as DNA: TGTGCCAGCAGTTTAGACGGGAATGAAAAACTGTTTTTT. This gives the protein CASSLDGNEKLFF.

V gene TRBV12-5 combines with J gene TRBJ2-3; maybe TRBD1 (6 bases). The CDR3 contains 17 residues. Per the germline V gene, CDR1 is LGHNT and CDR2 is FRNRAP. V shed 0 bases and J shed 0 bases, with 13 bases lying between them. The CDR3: CASGLVLGRGSTDTQYF. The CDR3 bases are TGTGCTAGTGGTTTGGTACTGGGAAGGGGGAGCACAGATACGCAGTATTTT.

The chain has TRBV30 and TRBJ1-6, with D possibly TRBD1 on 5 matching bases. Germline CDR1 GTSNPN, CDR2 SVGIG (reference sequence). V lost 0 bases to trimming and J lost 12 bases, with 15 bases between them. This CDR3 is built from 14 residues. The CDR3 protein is CAWSVRGALLPLHF. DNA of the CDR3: TGTGCCTGGAGTGTACGAGGGGCCTTATTACCCCTCCACTTT.

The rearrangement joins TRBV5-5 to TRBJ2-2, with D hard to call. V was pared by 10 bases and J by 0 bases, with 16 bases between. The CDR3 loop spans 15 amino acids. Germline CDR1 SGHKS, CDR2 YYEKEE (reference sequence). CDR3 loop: CAFSAATTNTGELFF. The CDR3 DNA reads TGTGCCTTCTCGGCAGCTACTACGAACACCGGGGAGCTGTTTTTT.

In nucleotides, the CDR3 is TGTGCCAGCAGTTGGTACCTTAGTGGGACATTGTACAATGAGCAGTTCTTC. As protein: CASSWYLSGTLYNEQFF. This chain connects TRBV7-8 to TRBJ2-1; possibly TRBD1 for D (6 bases). CDR1 is SGHVS and CDR2 is FQNEAQ in the germline V gene. V gave up 6 bases and J gave up 4 bases, with 22 bases separating them. This CDR3 is built from 17 residues.

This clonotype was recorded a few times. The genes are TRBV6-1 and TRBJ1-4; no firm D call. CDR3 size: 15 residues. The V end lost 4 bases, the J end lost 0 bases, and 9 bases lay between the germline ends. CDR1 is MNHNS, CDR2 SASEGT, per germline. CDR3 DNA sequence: TGTGCCAGCAGTGCACCGAGAGCAACTAATGAAAAACTGTTTTTT. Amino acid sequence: CASSAPRATNEKLFF.

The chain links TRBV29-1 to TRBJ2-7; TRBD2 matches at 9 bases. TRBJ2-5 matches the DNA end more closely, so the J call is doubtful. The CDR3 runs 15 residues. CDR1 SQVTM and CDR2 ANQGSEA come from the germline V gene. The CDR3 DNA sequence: TGCAGCGTTGAGGGCGGGAGGGAACCCGTAGGGACCCAGTACTTC. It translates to CSVEGGREPVGTQYF.

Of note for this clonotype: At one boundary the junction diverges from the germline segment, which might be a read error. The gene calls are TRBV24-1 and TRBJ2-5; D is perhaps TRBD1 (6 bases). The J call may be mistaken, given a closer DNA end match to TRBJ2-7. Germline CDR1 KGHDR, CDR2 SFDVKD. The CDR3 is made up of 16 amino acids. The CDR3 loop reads CATGDSRDMSSYEQYF. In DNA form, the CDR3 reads TGTGCCACCGGTGATTCCCGGGACATGAGTTCCTACGAGCAGTACTTC.

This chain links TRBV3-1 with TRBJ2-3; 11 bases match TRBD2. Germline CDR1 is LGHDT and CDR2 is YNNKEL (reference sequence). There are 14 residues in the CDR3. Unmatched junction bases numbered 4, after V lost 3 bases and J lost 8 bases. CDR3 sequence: CASSQLAGGGTQYF. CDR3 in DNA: TGTGCCAGCAGCCAGCTAGCGGGGGGAGGTACGCAGTATTTT.

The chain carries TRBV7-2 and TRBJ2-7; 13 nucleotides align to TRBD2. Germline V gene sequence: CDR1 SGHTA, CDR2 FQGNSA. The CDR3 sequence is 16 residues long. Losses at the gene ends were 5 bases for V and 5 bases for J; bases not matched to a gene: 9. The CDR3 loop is CASSTIGLAGVHEQYF. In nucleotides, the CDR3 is TGTGCCAGCAGCACCATAGGACTAGCGGGAGTCCACGAGCAGTACTTC.

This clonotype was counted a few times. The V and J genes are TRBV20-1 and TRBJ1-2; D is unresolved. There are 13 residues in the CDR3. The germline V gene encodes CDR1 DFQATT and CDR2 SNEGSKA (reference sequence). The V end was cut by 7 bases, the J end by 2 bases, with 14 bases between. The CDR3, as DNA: TGCAGTGATGACCCGACGGAGAACTATGGCTACACCTTC. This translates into CSDDPTENYGYTF.

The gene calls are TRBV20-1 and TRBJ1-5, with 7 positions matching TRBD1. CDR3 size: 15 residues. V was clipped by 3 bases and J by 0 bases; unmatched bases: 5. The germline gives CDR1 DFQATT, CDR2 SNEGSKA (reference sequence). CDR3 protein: CSASRGDSSNQPQHF. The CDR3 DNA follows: TGCAGTGCTAGTAGGGGGGACAGTAGCAATCAGCCCCAGCATTTT.

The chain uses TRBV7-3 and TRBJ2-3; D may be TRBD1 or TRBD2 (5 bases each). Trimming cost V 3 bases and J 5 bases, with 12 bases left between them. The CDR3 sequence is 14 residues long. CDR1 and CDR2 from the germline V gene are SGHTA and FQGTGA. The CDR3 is CASSLNPGGDTQYF. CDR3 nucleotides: TGTGCCAGCAGCTTGAACCCTGGGGGAGATACGCAGTATTTT.